The clone carrying this T cell receptor beta chain has more than one count but fewer than ten. The PCR made use of 60 Vbeta and 13 Jbeta primers. The repertoire was sequenced with immunoSEQ multiplex PCR; TCRdb's copy has only in-frame clones and lacks some. The sample has some 85,000 clones, over 60% seen once. This entry comes from a study of cytomegalovirus exposure and HLA in healthy donors. This CDR3 has 10 amino acids. CDR1 is MGHDK and CDR2 is SYGVNS in the germline V gene. The V and J ends lost 8 bases and 3 bases respectively, with 4 bases between them. This sequence joins TRBV25-1 and TRBJ2-5; D is unresolved. The origin of this receptor is a man aged 30 to 45 in good health and CMV-seronegative. Input material: PBMCs. CDR3 bases: TGTGCCAGCGGAGAAGAGACCCAGTACTTC. This encodes CASGEETQYF.